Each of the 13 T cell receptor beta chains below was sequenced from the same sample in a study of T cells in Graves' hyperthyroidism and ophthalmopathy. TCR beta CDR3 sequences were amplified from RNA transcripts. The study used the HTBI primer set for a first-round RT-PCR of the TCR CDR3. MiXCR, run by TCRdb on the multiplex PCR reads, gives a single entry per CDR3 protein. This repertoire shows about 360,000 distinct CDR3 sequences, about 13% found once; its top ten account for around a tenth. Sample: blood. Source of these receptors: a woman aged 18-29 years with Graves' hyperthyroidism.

This CDR3 reads CASSLEGEGVAFF. In DNA form, the CDR3 reads TGTGCCAGCAGCTTAGAAGGTGAGGGAGTTGCTTTCTTT. The chain recombines TRBV7-9 with TRBJ1-1; D gene ambiguous. CDR3 size: 13 residues. Trimming removed 1 base at V and 11 bases at J, with 14 bases between. Looked up from germline, CDR1 is SEHNR and CDR2 is FQNEAQ (reference sequence).

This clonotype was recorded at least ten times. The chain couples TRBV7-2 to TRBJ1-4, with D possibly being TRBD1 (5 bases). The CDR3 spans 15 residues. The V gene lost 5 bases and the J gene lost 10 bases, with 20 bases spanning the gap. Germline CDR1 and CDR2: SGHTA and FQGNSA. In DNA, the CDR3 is TGTGCCAGCAGCCCGGGGGGGAGAGGGAGAGGAAAACTGTTTTTT. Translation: CASSPGGRGRGKLFF.

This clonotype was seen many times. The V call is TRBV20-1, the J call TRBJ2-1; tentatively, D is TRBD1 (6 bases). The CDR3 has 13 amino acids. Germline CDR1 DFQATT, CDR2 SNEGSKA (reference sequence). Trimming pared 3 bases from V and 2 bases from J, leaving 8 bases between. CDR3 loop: CSASKGAYNEQFF. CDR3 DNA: TGCAGTGCTAGTAAGGGGGCCTACAATGAGCAGTTCTTC.

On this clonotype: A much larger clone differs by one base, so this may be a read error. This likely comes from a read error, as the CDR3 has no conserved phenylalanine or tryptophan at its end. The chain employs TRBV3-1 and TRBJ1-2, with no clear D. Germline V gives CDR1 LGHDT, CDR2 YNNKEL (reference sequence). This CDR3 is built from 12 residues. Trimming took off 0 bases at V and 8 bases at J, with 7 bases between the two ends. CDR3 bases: TGTGCCAGCAGCCAAGAGATTGGGGGCTACACCCTC. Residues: CASSQEIGGYTL.

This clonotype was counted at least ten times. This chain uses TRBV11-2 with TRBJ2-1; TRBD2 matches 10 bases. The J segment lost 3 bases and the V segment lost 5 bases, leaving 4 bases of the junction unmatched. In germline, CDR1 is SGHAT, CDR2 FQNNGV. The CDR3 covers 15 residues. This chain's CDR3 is CASSVPSGGYNEQFF. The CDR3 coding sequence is TGTGCCAGCAGCGTTCCTAGCGGGGGCTACAATGAGCAGTTCTTC.

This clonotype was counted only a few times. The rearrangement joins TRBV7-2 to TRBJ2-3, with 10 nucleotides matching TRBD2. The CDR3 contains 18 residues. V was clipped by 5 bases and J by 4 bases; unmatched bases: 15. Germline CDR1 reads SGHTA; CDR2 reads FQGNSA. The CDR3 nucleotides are TGTGCCAGCAGCCAAGACAACTTACCTAGCGGGAGAGCAGATACGCAGTATTTT. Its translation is CASSQDNLPSGRADTQYF. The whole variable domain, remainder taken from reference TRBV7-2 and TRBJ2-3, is GAGVSQSPSNKVTEKGKDVELRCDPISGHTALYWYRQSLGQGLEFLIYFQGNSAPDKSGLPSDRFSAERTGGSVSTLTIQRTQQEDSAVYLCASSQDNLPSGRADTQYFGPGTRLTVL.

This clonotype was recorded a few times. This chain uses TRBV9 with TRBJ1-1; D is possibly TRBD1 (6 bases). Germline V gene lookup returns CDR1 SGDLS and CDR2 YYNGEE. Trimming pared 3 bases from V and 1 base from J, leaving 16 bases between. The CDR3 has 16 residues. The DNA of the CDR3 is TGTGCCAGCAGCGCTCCGGGGGGGCAGGGGAACACTGAAGCTTTCTTT. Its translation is CASSAPGGQGNTEAFF.

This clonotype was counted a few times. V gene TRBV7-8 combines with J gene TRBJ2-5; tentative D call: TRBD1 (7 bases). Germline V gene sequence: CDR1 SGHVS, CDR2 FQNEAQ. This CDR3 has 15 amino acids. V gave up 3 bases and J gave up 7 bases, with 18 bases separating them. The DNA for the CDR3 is TGTGCCAGCAGCTTCCGACAGGGAGGTGATCGGACCCAGTACTTC. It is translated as CASSFRQGGDRTQYF.

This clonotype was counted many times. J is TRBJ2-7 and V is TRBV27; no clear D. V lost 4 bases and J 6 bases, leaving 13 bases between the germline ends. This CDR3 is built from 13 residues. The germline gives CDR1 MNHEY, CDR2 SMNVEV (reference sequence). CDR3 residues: CASSSRRDGEQYF. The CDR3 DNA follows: TGTGCCAGCAGTTCGAGACGCGACGGCGAGCAGTACTTC.

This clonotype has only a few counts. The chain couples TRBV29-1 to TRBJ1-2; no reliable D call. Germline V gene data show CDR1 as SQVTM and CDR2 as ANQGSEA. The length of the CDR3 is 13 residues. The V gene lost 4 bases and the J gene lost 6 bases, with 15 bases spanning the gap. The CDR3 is CSVGSLWPDGYTF. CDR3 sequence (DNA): TGCAGCGTTGGGAGTCTCTGGCCCGATGGCTACACCTTC.

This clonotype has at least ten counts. CDR3 protein: CASNQGRSQETQYF. The CDR3 nucleotides read TGTGCCAGCAACCAGGGCAGGAGTCAAGAGACCCAGTACTTC. J is TRBJ2-5 and V is TRBV2; weak D call: TRBD1 (5 bases). The CDR3 runs 14 residues. Germline lookup yields CDR1 SNHLY and CDR2 FYNNEI. V lost 7 bases and J lost 2, with 14 bases in between.

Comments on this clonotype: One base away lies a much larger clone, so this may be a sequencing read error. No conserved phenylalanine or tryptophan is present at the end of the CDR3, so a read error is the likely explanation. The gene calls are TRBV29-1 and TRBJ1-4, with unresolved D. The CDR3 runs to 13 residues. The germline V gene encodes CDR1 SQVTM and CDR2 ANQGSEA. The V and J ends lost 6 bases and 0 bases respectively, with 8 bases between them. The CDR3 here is CSVTTATNEKLFS. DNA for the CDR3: TGCAGCGTGACGACTGCAACTAATGAAAAACTGTTTTCT.

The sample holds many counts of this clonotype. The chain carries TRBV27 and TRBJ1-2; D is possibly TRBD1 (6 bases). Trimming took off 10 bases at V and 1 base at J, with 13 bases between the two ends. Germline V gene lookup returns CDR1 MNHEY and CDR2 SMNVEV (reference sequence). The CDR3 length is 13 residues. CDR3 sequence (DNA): TGTGCCACTAGGGGGGATAGTAACTATGGCTACACCTTC. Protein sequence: CATRGDSNYGYTF.